This T cell receptor (beta chain) was identified in a study of T cells expressing NK-cell markers. Study-level points and caveats: There remained a lack of clarity about HCMV specificity of expanded NKG2C+ T cell clones. Also leading the CD3+CD56-NKG2C+ fraction in several donors were these clonotypes.

The CDR3 covers 13 residues. The germline CDR1 and CDR2 sequences are MRHNA and SNTAGT. Following a re-call of the 5' RACE reads, TCRdb has one entry per CDR3 protein and lacks DNA. The sample data list about 370,000 distinct CDR3 sequences. Of note for this clonotype: Its matching antigen is unknown.

This TCR came from a woman aged 45-65 years in good health. The source material was blood T cells: a sorted CD56 or NKG2C T cell subset, CD4+ or CD8+ T cells, or bulk PBMC T cells (not recorded which). The chain recombines TRBV6-4 with TRBJ2-1; TCRdb outputs TRBD2, but without DNA this stays unchecked. The chain's CDR3 is CASRPLVSDEQFF.